This T cell receptor beta chain was sequenced for a study of cytomegalovirus exposure and HLA in healthy donors. V was shortened by 0 bases and J by 8 bases, with 14 bases between the two germline ends. Per the germline V gene, CDR1 is SGDLS and CDR2 is YYNGEE. The CDR3 sequence is 14 residues long. Primers included in the PCR were 60 Vbeta and 13 Jbeta primers. Original analysis: There were around 80 million unique TCR beta chains by a later count, and about 12 million of them were shared. The data were produced by immunoSEQ multiplex PCR, yet TCRdb's version contains in-frame clones alone and is incomplete. V and J calls and clone size are given by that table; D and trimming were obtained from the DNA. This sample has about 190,000 clones, with roughly four fifths found just once. Findings of the study overall: TCR beta V- and J-gene trimming was later associated with a missense DCLRE1C variant. Because they were indistinguishable, some V segments, including TRBV6-2 and TRBV6-3, were excluded.

In its sample, this clone was seen a few times. Its target is not known. Healthy individuals who donated bone marrow served as the donors. This TCR came from a man younger than 35 in good health and CMV-seronegative. The rearrangement uses TRBV9 and TRBJ1-1; no clear D gene. The sequencing input was PBMCs. The CDR3 reads CASSVDWRAWEAFF. CDR3 in DNA: TGTGCCAGCAGCGTAGACTGGAGGGCTTGGGAAGCTTTCTTT.